These 7 T cell receptor beta chains share one sample of origin, sequenced in a study of Graves' ophthalmopathy and Graves' hyperthyroidism. Researchers took RNA transcripts and amplified TCR beta CDR3 regions from them. First-round RT-PCR employed HTBI primers, with a second-round multiplex PCR after it. TCRdb ran MiXCR on the multiplex PCR reads and lists one entry per CDR3 protein. Among roughly 480,000 distinct CDR3 sequences listed, roughly an eighth were seen once. The sample taken for sequencing was blood. All receptors come from a woman in her twenties or thirties with Graves' ophthalmopathy.

This clonotype was counted ten times or more. V and J are TRBV5-1 and TRBJ2-7, with TRBD2 matching 14 bases. Germline lookup yields CDR1 SGHRS and CDR2 YFSETQ. The CDR3 sequence is 14 residues long. J gave up 8 bases and V 4 bases, and 5 bases lay outside the gene matches. The CDR3 nucleotides read TGCGCCAGCAGCGAGGGACTAGCGGGGGATAAGCAGTACTTC. This sequence encodes CASSEGLAGDKQYF.

This clonotype has ten or more counts. The V call is TRBV28, the J call TRBJ2-7; D is ambiguous. The germline gives CDR1 MDHEN, CDR2 SYDVKM. The CDR3 consists of 13 residues. V lost 8 bases and J lost 0, with 11 bases in between. The CDR3 DNA reads TGTGCCAGCCGCTCGACGCTCTCCTACGAGCAGTACTTC. Translating gives CASRSTLSYEQYF.

This clonotype was recorded only once. CDR3 in DNA: TGTGCCAGCAGTTTACTGACCGGGACAGGACCCTACGAGCAGTACTTC. It codes for CASSLLTGTGPYEQYF. J is TRBJ2-7 and V is TRBV28; 8 bases are shared with TRBD1. The CDR3 has 16 amino acids. Trimming cost V 2 bases and J 2 bases; bases outside gene matches: 8. Germline lookup yields CDR1 MDHEN and CDR2 SYDVKM.

The sample holds many counts of this clonotype. The CDR3 DNA follows: TGCAGTGCTGGCTTATTAAGGGGACAGGGGATGTCGAATTCACCCCTCCACTTT. It yields the protein CSAGLLRGQGMSNSPLHF. This sequence joins TRBV20-1 and TRBJ1-6, with 10 bases fitting TRBD1. Germline V lookup: CDR1 DFQATT, CDR2 SNEGSKA (reference sequence). J gave up 7 bases and V 5 bases, and 17 bases lay outside the gene matches. CDR3 size: 18 residues.

This clonotype was picked up many times. The genes are TRBV6-5 and TRBJ2-5; the D gene could be TRBD1 or TRBD2 (5 bases each). The CDR3 consists of 12 residues. V shed 4 bases and J shed 9 bases, with 12 bases lying between them. Germline V gene lookup returns CDR1 MNHEY and CDR2 SVGAGI. Written as DNA, the CDR3 is TGTGCCAGCAGTTCGGACTGGGACGCCCAGTACTTC. It specifies CASSSDWDAQYF.

This clonotype was recorded at least ten times. This chain links TRBV28 with TRBJ2-2, with 7 bases identical to TRBD2. V was pared by 3 bases and J by 3 bases, with 4 bases of the junction left unmatched. CDR3 length equals 15 residues. Germline V CDR1 and CDR2: MDHEN, SYDVKM. As DNA, the CDR3 is TGTGCCAGCAGTTTGGCTAGCGGCTACACCGGGGAGCTGTTTTTT. Amino acid sequence: CASSLASGYTGELFF.

This clonotype was picked up many times. V gene TRBV7-9 combines with J gene TRBJ2-7, with D perhaps TRBD1 (7 bases). The CDR3 runs 13 residues. The V end lost 5 bases, the J end lost 3 bases, and 11 bases lay between the germline ends. CDR1 SEHNR and CDR2 FQNEAQ come from the germline V gene (reference sequence). The CDR3 here is CASSQGGYYEQYF. The CDR3, as DNA: TGTGCCAGCAGCCAGGGGGGATACTACGAGCAGTACTTC.